The clone carrying this T cell receptor (beta chain) was seen a handful of times. The data derive from a study of identical twins. There are 15 residues in the CDR3. The germline V and J ends were trimmed by 3 bases and 0 bases, with 11 bases remaining between them. Germline-derived CDR1 and CDR2 are SGHRS and YFSETQ. TCRdb reanalysed the 5' RACE reads using MiXCR and keeps one entry per CDR3 protein. The sample lists 1,800,000 or so distinct CDR3 sequences; 25% to 35% were seen once. Among all donors, each was a healthy Caucasian. The chain carries TRBV5-1 and TRBJ2-3; D unclear. This receptor was taken from a newborn girl in good health. The sample comprised cord blood. The CDR3 is CASSSHGPSTDTQYF. The CDR3, as DNA: TGCGCCAGCAGCTCCCACGGGCCTAGCACAGATACGCAGTATTTT.